The 14 T cell receptor beta chains reported below all come from one sample, sequenced in a study of blood T cell repertoires in COVID-19. Libraries were prepared by immunoSEQ multiplex PCR; TCRdb keeps only in-frame clonotypes and omits some of them. The sample consists of about 220,000 clones, around 82% of them appearing once. The sample was peripheral blood. These receptors all stem from a woman between 70 and 85 years old with acute or convalescent COVID-19.

This clone has more than one count but fewer than ten. CDR3 in DNA: TGTGCCAGCAGCTTACTGGGGGCCCCAAACACCGGGGAGCTGTTTTTT. This sequence encodes CASSLLGAPNTGELFF. The V gene is TRBV7-2, the J gene TRBJ2-2, with a weak D call TRBD1 (6 bases). CDR1 is SGHTA and CDR2 is FQGNSA in the germline V gene. V lost 2 bases and J 2 bases, leaving 12 bases between the germline ends. The CDR3 consists of 16 residues.

The chain is built from TRBV18 and TRBJ1-3; D possibly corresponds to TRBD1 (5 bases). This CDR3 is 17 amino acids long. The V and J ends lost 3 bases and 4 bases respectively, with 19 bases between them. CDR1 and CDR2 (germline): KGHSH, LQKENI. The CDR3 DNA reads as TGTGCCAGCTCACCGGAGGTGGCGGGGCCGAGCGGAAACACCATATATTTT. Translating it yields CASSPEVAGPSGNTIYF.

CDR3 in DNA: TGTGCCAGCTTTGGGGGGGGACAGGGATACTACGAGCAGTACTTC. Translation gives CASFGGGQGYYEQYF. This sequence joins TRBV6-5 and TRBJ2-7, with 9 bases identical to TRBD1. CDR3 length: 15 residues. V shed 8 bases and J 3 bases; nucleotides not matched to a gene: 11. Germline V gene lookup returns CDR1 MNHEY and CDR2 SVGAGI.

The J gene is TRBJ1-4, the V gene TRBV3-1 (or the pseudogene TRBV3-2), with 9 bases aligning to TRBD1. The germline V gene has CDR1 LGHDT and CDR2 YNNKEL (reference sequence). The CDR3 sequence is 15 residues long. V lost 4 bases and J lost 8; bases outside the gene matches: 8. The chain's CDR3 is CASSLTGGFREKLFF. In DNA, the CDR3 is TGTGCCAGCAGCCTCACAGGGGGCTTCAGAGAAAAACTGTTTTTT.

The rearrangement links TRBV19 to TRBJ1-2, with TRBD1 matching over 9 bases. The V gene end was trimmed by 0 bases and the J gene end by 5 bases; junction bases not matched to a gene: 4. The CDR3 runs 15 residues. Germline CDR1 LNHDA, CDR2 SQIVND (reference sequence). DNA of the CDR3: TGTGCCAGTAGTATAGATGGGACAGGGCGTTATGGCTACACCTTC. This encodes CASSIDGTGRYGYTF.

This clone was recorded only once. V usage is TRBV21-1 and J usage is TRBJ2-5; the D call TRBD2 from the table was never checked on the DNA. TRBV21-1 is flagged as a pseudogene. The CDR3 spans 16 residues. For the CDR3, the DNA is TGTGCCAGCAGACAACGAAACTCACTCCGGGGGGTGATCCAGTACTTC. Its protein product is CASRQRNSLRGVIQYF.

The rearrangement joins TRBV6-2 or TRBV6-3 to TRBJ1-5; perhaps TRBD1 as D (6 bases). This CDR3 has 14 amino acids. The germline CDR1 and CDR2 sequences are MNHEY and SVGEGT. V was pared by 2 bases and J by 5 bases, with 10 bases between. This chain's CDR3 is CASSYPDSDQPQHF. The CDR3 DNA follows: TGTGCCAGCAGTTACCCGGACAGCGATCAGCCCCAGCATTTT.

The chain links TRBV27 to TRBJ1-2, with 7 positions matching TRBD1. Germline trimming cut 6 bases from V and 4 bases from J; bases unmatched to any gene: 8. CDR3 length: 14 residues. Germline V CDR1 and CDR2: MNHEY, SMNVEV (reference sequence). The CDR3 sequence is CASSYRGFGYGYTF. CDR3 in DNA: TGTGCCAGCAGCTACAGGGGATTTGGCTATGGCTACACCTTC.

The V call is TRBV7-2, the J call TRBJ2-7; TRBD2 agrees at 10 bases. The CDR3 extends over 16 amino acids. With V trimmed by 4 bases and J by 3 bases, 9 bases remained unmatched. Germline V gene sequence: CDR1 SGHTA, CDR2 FQGNSA. DNA of the CDR3: TGTGCCAGCAGCTCGGGCGTAGCGGGGGGAGTCTACGAGCAGTACTTC. Protein sequence: CASSSGVAGGVYEQYF.

The chain carries TRBV19 and TRBJ1-5; D not resolved. CDR1 LNHDA and CDR2 SQIVND come from the germline V gene (reference sequence). Trimming left V 7 bases short and J 2 bases short, with 9 bases between. This CDR3 spans 13 amino acids. The CDR3 DNA reads as TGTGCCAGTAAGAGGGAGGGCAATCAGCCCCAGCATTTT. The encoded protein is CASKREGNQPQHF.

The chain recombines TRBV12-3 or TRBV12-4 with TRBJ1-1, with D perhaps TRBD1 (5 bases). There are 13 residues in the CDR3. Trimming shortened V by 6 bases and J by 5 bases, and 13 bases separated the two germline ends. The chain's CDR3 is CASRWTGGTEAFF. CDR3 sequence (DNA): TGTGCCAGCAGATGGACCGGGGGGACTGAAGCTTTCTTT.

The chain has TRBV6-2 or TRBV6-3 and TRBJ1-6; D gene uncertain. V lost 2 bases and J lost 8, with 16 bases in between. This CDR3 contains 16 residues. Germline V gene data show CDR1 as MNHEY and CDR2 as SVGEGT. The CDR3: CASSYGRGKGDSPLHF. In DNA form, the CDR3 reads TGTGCCAGCAGTTACGGGCGGGGAAAAGGAGATTCACCCCTCCACTTT.

V gene TRBV29-1 combines with J gene TRBJ1-4; D may be TRBD1 (5 bases). This CDR3 region has 13 residues. Germline V lookup: CDR1 SQVTM, CDR2 ANQGSEA. V was clipped by 7 bases and J by 0 bases, with 9 bases between them. CDR3 sequence reads: CSADSATNEKLFF. In DNA form, the CDR3 reads TGCAGCGCCGACAGTGCAACTAATGAAAAACTGTTTTTT.

This clone appeared a single time. The rearrangement links TRBV7-8 to TRBJ1-5; D not certain. The CDR3 is made up of 14 amino acids. The ends were cut back, 1 base at V and 7 bases at J, with 11 bases in the middle. Germline-derived CDR1 and CDR2 are SGHVS and FQNEAQ. The CDR3 is CASSLERVRQPQHF. The CDR3 DNA is TGTGCCAGCAGCTTAGAAAGAGTCCGCCAGCCCCAGCATTTT.